A single T cell receptor (beta chain) is shown here with its context. Its antigen remains unknown. Data came from immunoSEQ multiplex PCR; TCRdb stores just in-frame clones and leaves some out. The sample lists 30,000 or so clones, roughly 89% occurring once. CDR1 is ENHRY and CDR2 is SYGVKD in the germline V gene. V shed 8 bases, J shed 0 bases, and the junction held 9 bases outside the gene matches. This CDR3 is 15 amino acids long. This specimen comes from a study of multiple sclerosis patients with progressive multifocal leukoencephalopathy. Findings and limits, study-wide: At PML onset, no shared TRBV or TRBJ gene usage was seen. PML-onset expanded TRB clones were detectable before and during natalizumab therapy.

Time point noted: time of PML onset. This sequence was found in a middle-aged woman with progressive multifocal leukoencephalopathy. This chain uses TRBV10-3 with TRBJ2-7; 8 bases line up with TRBD1. The sequencing here drew on PBMCs, taken from a patient treated with natalizumab. CDR3 in amino acids: CAIREGQGASYEQYF. For the CDR3, the DNA is TGTGCCATCCGCGAGGGGCAGGGGGCCTCCTACGAGCAGTACTTC.